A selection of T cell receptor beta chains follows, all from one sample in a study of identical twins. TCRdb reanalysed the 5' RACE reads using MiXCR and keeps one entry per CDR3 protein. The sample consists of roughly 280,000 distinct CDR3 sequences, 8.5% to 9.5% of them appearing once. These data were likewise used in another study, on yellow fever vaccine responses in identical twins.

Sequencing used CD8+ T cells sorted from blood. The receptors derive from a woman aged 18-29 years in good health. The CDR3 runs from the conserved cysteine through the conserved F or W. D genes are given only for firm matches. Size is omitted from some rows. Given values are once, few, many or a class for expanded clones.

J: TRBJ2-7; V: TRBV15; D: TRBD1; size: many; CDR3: CATSRVGTTGGEQYF; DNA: TGTGCCACCAGCAGAGTTGGCACCACAGGGGGCGAGCAGTACTTC
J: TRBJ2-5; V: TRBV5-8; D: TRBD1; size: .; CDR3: CASSLEAGQGLETQYF; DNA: TGTGCCAGCAGCTTGGAGGCGGGACAGGGTTTGGAGACCCAGTACTTC
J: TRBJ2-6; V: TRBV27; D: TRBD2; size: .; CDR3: CASSSLLRQGTSDLFGANVLTF; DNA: TGTGCCAGCAGTTCCCTGCTTCGACAGGGGACTAGCGACCTCTTTGGGGCCAACGTCCTGACTTTC
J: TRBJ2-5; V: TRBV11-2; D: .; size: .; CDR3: CASSLVEGWETQYF; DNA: TGTGCCAGCAGCTTAGTAGAGGGATGGGAGACCCAGTACTTC
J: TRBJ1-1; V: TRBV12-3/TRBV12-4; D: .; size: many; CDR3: CASSFPTFNTEAFF; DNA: TGTGCCAGCAGTTTTCCAACGTTTAACACTGAAGCTTTCTTT
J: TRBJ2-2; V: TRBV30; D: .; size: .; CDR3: CAWMDRNTGELFF; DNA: TGTGCCTGGATGGACAGGAACACCGGGGAGCTGTTTTTT
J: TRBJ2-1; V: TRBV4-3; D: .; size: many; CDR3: CASSRLAWFDEQFF; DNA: TGCGCCAGCAGCCGACTGGCTTGGTTCGATGAGCAGTTCTTC
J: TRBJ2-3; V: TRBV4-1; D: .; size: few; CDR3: CASSQVVATDTQYF; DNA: TGCGCCAGCAGCCAAGTGGTAGCGACAGATACGCAGTATTTT
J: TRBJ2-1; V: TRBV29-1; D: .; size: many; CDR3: CSVETWNEQFF; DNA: TGCAGCGTTGAGACATGGAATGAGCAGTTCTTC
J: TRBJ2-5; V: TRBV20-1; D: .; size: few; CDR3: CSARAGPQYF; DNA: TGCAGTGCTAGAGCCGGGCCCCAGTACTTC
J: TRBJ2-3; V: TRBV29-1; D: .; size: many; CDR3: CSVGPSTDTQYF; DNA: TGCAGCGTCGGGCCCAGCACAGATACGCAGTATTTT
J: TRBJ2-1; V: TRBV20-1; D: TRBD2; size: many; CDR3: CSAERETTNEQFF; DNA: TGCAGTGCGGAGCGGGAGACGACCAATGAGCAGTTCTTC
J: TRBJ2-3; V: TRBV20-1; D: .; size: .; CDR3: CSAGSDPTDTQYF; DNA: TGCAGTGCTGGATCGGATCCCACAGATACGCAGTATTTT
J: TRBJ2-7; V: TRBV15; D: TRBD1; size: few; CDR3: CATSRARTGNEQYF; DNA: TGTGCCACCAGCAGAGCCAGGACAGGTAACGAGCAGTACTTC
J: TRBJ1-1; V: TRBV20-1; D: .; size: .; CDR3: CSAREGTGAEAFF; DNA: TGCAGTGCTAGAGAAGGTACCGGCGCTGAAGCTTTCTTT
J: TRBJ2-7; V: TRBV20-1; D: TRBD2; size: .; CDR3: CSARDSAGGESDEQYF; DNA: TGCAGTGCTAGAGATTCAGCGGGAGGGGAGTCGGACGAGCAGTACTTC
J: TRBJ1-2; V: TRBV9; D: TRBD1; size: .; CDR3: CASSVTPGTGDLYGYTF; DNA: TGTGCCAGCAGCGTCACCCCCGGGACAGGGGATTTGTATGGCTACACCTTC
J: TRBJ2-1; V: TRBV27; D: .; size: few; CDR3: CASSLSASYNEQFF; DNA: TGTGCCAGCAGTTTATCTGCTTCCTACAATGAGCAGTTCTTC
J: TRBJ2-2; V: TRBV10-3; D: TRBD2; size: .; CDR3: CAISDWRAGDIGELFF; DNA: TGTGCCATCAGTGATTGGAGAGCGGGAGATATCGGGGAGCTGTTTTTT
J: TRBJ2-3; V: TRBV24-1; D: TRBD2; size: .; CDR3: CATSNLRDYNTDTQYF; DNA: TGTGCCACCAGCAACCTTCGGGACTACAACACAGATACGCAGTATTTT
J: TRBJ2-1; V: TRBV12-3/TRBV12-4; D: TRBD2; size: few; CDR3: CASRLGLAGEDEQFF; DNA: TGTGCCAGCAGGTTAGGCCTAGCGGGAGAAGATGAGCAGTTCTTC
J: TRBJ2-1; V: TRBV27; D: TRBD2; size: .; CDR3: CASSYGTSPNEQFF; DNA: TGTGCCAGCAGTTACGGGACTAGCCCCAATGAGCAGTTCTTC
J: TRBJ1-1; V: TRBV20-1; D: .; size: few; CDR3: CCARELSGGRLNTEAFF; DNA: TGCTGTGCTAGAGAGTTGTCTGGAGGCAGACTGAACACTGAAGCTTTCTTT
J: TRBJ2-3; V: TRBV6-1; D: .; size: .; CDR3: CASSEGLQGSDTQYF; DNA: TGTGCCAGCAGTGAAGGGCTACAGGGATCAGATACCCAGTATTTT
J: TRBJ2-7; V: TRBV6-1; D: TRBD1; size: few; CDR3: CASSESRDRVLYEQYF; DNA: TGTGCCAGCAGTGAAAGCCGGGACAGGGTCCTCTACGAGCAGTACTTC
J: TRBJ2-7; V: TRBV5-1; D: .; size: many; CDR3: CASSLSQGIAYEQYF; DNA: TGCGCCAGCAGCTTGTCCCAGGGGATTGCCTACGAGCAGTACTTC
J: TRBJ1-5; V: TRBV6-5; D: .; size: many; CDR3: CASSYYANQPQHF; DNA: TGTGCCAGCAGTTACTATGCTAATCAGCCCCAGCATTTT
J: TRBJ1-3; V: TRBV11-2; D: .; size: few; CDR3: CASSLVLGGGQPLNTIYF; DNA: TGTGCCAGCAGCTTAGTCCTCGGGGGAGGACAGCCACTAAACACCATATATTTT
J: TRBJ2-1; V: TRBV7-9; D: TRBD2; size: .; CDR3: CASSEGLAGDYNEQFF; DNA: TGTGCCAGCAGCGAGGGACTAGCGGGAGACTACAATGAGCAGTTCTTC
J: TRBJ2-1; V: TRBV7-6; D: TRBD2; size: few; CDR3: CASSEPRDTPRTSGGEDYNEQFF; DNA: TGTGCCAGCAGCGAGCCCCGGGACACCCCCCGGACTAGCGGGGGAGAAGACTACAATGAGCAGTTCTTC
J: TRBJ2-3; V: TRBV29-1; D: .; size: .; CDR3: CSVRAGTDTQYF; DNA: TGCAGCGTTAGAGCAGGGACAGATACGCAGTATTTT
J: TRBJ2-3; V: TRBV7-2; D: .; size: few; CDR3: CASRPGTTDTQYF; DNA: TGTGCCAGCAGGCCGGGGACCACAGATACGCAGTATTTT
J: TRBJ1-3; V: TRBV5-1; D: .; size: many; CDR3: CASSLVPDNSGNTIYF; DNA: TGCGCCAGCAGCTTGGTTCCGGACAACTCTGGAAACACCATATATTTT
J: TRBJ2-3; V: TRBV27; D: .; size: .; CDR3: CASSFLDKSSTDTQYF; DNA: TGTGCCAGCAGTTTCTTAGACAAGTCTAGCACAGATACGCAGTATTTT
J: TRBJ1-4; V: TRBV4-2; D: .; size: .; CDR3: CASSQGRATNEKLFF; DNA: TGTGCCAGCAGCCAAGGCCGGGCAACTAATGAAAAACTGTTTTTT
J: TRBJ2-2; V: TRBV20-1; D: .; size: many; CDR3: CSASLGDSGELFF; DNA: TGCAGTGCTAGCCTGGGGGATTCCGGGGAGCTGTTTTTT
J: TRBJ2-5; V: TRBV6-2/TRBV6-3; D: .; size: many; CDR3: CASRYRIQETQYF; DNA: TGTGCCAGCAGATACAGGATCCAAGAGACCCAGTACTTC
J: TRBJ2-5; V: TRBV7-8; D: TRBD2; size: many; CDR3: CASSLGLAGYGGEETQYF; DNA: TGTGCCAGCAGCTTAGGTCTAGCGGGGTACGGGGGCGAAGAGACCCAGTACTTC
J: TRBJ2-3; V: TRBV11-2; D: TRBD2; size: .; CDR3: CASSPGLAGKSDTQYF; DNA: TGTGCCAGCAGCCCAGGACTAGCGGGAAAGTCAGATACGCAGTATTTT
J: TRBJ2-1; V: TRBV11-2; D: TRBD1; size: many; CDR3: CASSLRGTGDVWEQFF; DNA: TGTGCCAGCAGCCTAAGGGGTACAGGGGATGTGTGGGAGCAGTTCTTC
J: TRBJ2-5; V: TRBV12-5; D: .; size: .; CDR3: CASGSTGWPETQYF; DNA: TGTGCTAGTGGTTCCACAGGGTGGCCAGAGACCCAGTACTTC
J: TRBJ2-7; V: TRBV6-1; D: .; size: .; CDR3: CASSEASSYEQYF; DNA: TGTGCCAGCAGTGAAGCGAGCTCCTACGAGCAGTACTTC
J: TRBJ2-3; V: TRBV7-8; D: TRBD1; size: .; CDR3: CASSLFGQGGDRGSTDTQYF; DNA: TGTGCCAGCAGCTTATTTGGACAAGGGGGGGACAGGGGGTCGACAGATACGCAGTATTTT
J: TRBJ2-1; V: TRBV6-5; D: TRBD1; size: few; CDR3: CASSSTGDNEQFF; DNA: TGTGCCAGCAGTTCGACAGGGGACAATGAGCAGTTCTTC
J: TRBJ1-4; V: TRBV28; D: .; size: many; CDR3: CASSVGETGEKLFF; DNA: TGTGCCAGCTCGGTGGGGGAGACAGGTGAAAAACTGTTTTTT
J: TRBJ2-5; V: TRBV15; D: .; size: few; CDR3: CATSEGVEETQYF; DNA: TGTGCCACCAGCGAGGGGGTCGAGGAGACCCAGTACTTC
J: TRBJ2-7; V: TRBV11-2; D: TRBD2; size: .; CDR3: CASSPFRAGDEQYF; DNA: TGTGCCAGCAGCCCTTTTAGAGCGGGAGATGAGCAGTACTTC
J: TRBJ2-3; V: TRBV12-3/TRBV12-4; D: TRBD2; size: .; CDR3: CASSLIVGLAGSGPSTDTQYF; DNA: TGTGCCAGCAGTTTAATAGTGGGACTAGCGGGGAGCGGCCCCAGCACAGATACGCAGTATTTT
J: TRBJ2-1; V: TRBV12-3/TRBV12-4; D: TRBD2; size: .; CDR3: CASRPGLAGNYNEQFF; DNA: TGTGCCAGCAGACCGGGACTAGCGGGAAACTACAATGAGCAGTTCTTC
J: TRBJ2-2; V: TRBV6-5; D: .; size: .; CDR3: CASSYSQITGELFF; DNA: TGTGCCAGCAGTTACTCGCAGATAACCGGGGAGCTGTTTTTT
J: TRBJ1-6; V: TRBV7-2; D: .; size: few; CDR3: CASSVAPSGSSPLHF; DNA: TGTGCCAGCAGCGTCGCCCCCTCCGGGAGTTCACCCCTCCACTTT
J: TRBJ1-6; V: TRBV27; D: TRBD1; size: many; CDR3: CASSLDREEASPLHF; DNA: TGTGCCAGCAGTTTAGACAGGGAAGAGGCTTCACCCCTCCACTTT